A selection of T cell receptor beta chains follows, all from one sample in a study of T cell repertoires in cytomegalovirus infection. The antigens for these receptors are not known. Via MiXCR, TCRdb re-called the reads, giving one row per CDR3 protein. This sample yields some 500,000 distinct CDR3 sequences, of which more than 30% are seen a single time; roughly 16% belongs to the top ten. This specimen was cultured PBMCs, taken from culture after CMV antigen stimulation. The receptors originated from a human donor in good health (CMV status not recorded). Some clones in this sample may be carry-over from other donors' samples. CDR3s include the opening cysteine and the closing phenylalanine or tryptophan. The order of the fields is V gene, J gene, clone size, D gene, CDR3 protein, CDR3 DNA. The D gene is left open where the match is weak. The size entry is marked missing in some rows and otherwise reads once, few, many or a size class.

v_call: TRBV6-2/TRBV6-3; j_call: TRBJ1-5; clone_size: NA; d_call: NA; cdr3_aa: CASRRGTSNQPQHF; cdr3_nt: TGTGCCAGCCGTAGAGGGACGAGCAATCAGCCCCAGCATTTT
v_call: TRBV20-1; j_call: TRBJ2-1; clone_size: few; d_call: NA; cdr3_aa: CSARDFNEQFF; cdr3_nt: TGCAGTGCTAGAGACTTCAATGAGCAGTTCTTC
v_call: TRBV9; j_call: TRBJ2-5; clone_size: NA; d_call: NA; cdr3_aa: CASSVGSDPSWETQYF; cdr3_nt: TGTGCCAGCAGCGTAGGCAGCGACCCCAGTTGGGAGACCCAGTACTTC
v_call: TRBV7-8; j_call: TRBJ2-1; clone_size: few; d_call: TRBD1; cdr3_aa: CASINGTGRNNEQFF; cdr3_nt: TGTGCCAGCATCAACGGGACAGGGAGGAACAATGAGCAGTTCTTC
v_call: TRBV7-2; j_call: TRBJ2-5; clone_size: NA; d_call: NA; cdr3_aa: CASSLGISAAAQYF; cdr3_nt: TGTGCCAGCAGCTTAGGAATTAGCGCAGCGGCCCAGTACTTC
v_call: TRBV4-1; j_call: TRBJ2-6; clone_size: NA; d_call: NA; cdr3_aa: CASSQEPEGVANVLTF; cdr3_nt: TGTGCCAGCAGCCAAGAGCCGGAGGGGGTGGCCAACGTCCTGACTTTC
v_call: TRBV12-3/TRBV12-4; j_call: TRBJ2-3; clone_size: NA; d_call: TRBD2; cdr3_aa: CASRSGTSITDTQYF; cdr3_nt: TGTGCCAGCAGGTCCGGGACTAGTATCACAGATACGCAGTATTTT
v_call: TRBV4-1; j_call: TRBJ1-4; clone_size: NA; d_call: NA; cdr3_aa: CASSQDHGLYEKLFF; cdr3_nt: TGCGCCAGCAGCCAAGATCATGGGTTGTACGAAAAACTGTTTTTT
v_call: TRBV2; j_call: TRBJ2-3; clone_size: NA; d_call: TRBD2; cdr3_aa: CASSLSGGRGADTQYF; cdr3_nt: TGTGCCAGCAGTTTGAGCGGGGGGAGGGGCGCAGATACGCAGTATTTT
v_call: TRBV5-4; j_call: TRBJ2-1; clone_size: NA; d_call: TRBD2; cdr3_aa: CASFRGMHSGLAGAGEQFF; cdr3_nt: TGTGCCAGCTTCAGGGGGATGCATTCTGGACTAGCGGGAGCGGGTGAGCAGTTCTTC
v_call: TRBV7-9; j_call: TRBJ2-1; clone_size: NA; d_call: NA; cdr3_aa: CASSPLGSGASNEQFF; cdr3_nt: TGTGCCAGCAGCCCGTTGGGGTCGGGCGCGAGCAATGAGCAGTTCTTC
v_call: TRBV11-3; j_call: TRBJ2-5; clone_size: few; d_call: TRBD1; cdr3_aa: CASSLAPGQGLGETQYF; cdr3_nt: TGTGCCAGCAGCTTAGCACCGGGACAGGGGTTAGGAGAGACCCAGTACTTC
v_call: TRBV11-2; j_call: TRBJ2-2; clone_size: NA; d_call: NA; cdr3_aa: CASRRENTGELFF; cdr3_nt: TGTGCCAGCAGGCGGGAGAACACCGGGGAGCTGTTTTTT
v_call: TRBV4-1; j_call: TRBJ2-7; clone_size: NA; d_call: TRBD2; cdr3_aa: CASSQELAGTTYEQYF; cdr3_nt: TGCGCCAGCAGCCAAGAGCTAGCGGGGACTACCTACGAGCAGTACTTC
v_call: TRBV28; j_call: TRBJ2-7; clone_size: NA; d_call: NA; cdr3_aa: CASSLQGRGEYEQYF; cdr3_nt: TGTGCCAGCAGTTTACAGGGCAGGGGGGAGTACGAGCAGTACTTC
v_call: TRBV7-2; j_call: TRBJ2-5; clone_size: few; d_call: TRBD2; cdr3_aa: CASSINPGLATQYF; cdr3_nt: TGTGCCAGCAGCATTAATCCGGGACTAGCGACCCAGTACTTC
v_call: TRBV7-2; j_call: TRBJ2-5; clone_size: many; d_call: NA; cdr3_aa: CASSSDNPLTQETQYF; cdr3_nt: TGTGCCAGCAGCTCAGACAATCCACTAACTCAAGAGACCCAGTACTTC
v_call: TRBV7-9; j_call: TRBJ1-2; clone_size: NA; d_call: TRBD1; cdr3_aa: CASSLADRGYGYTF; cdr3_nt: TGTGCCAGCAGCTTAGCGGACAGGGGATATGGCTACACCTTC
v_call: TRBV7-4; j_call: TRBJ1-1; clone_size: NA; d_call: NA; cdr3_aa: CASSPGRVTLPEAFF; cdr3_nt: TGTGCCAGCAGCCCGGGGCGCGTTACTCTGCCTGAAGCTTTCTTT
v_call: TRBV11-3; j_call: TRBJ2-1; clone_size: many; d_call: TRBD2; cdr3_aa: CASSRRQGRGGGRARNEQFF; cdr3_nt: TGTGCCAGCAGCCGCCGACAGGGTAGAGGCGGCGGGAGGGCCAGGAATGAGCAGTTCTTC
v_call: TRBV2; j_call: TRBJ2-1; clone_size: few; d_call: NA; cdr3_aa: CASSGGPGGNEQFF; cdr3_nt: TGTGCCAGCAGTGGGGGGCCCGGGGGCAATGAGCAGTTCTTC
v_call: TRBV7-4; j_call: TRBJ1-1; clone_size: few; d_call: NA; cdr3_aa: CASSFRRQREDTEAFF; cdr3_nt: TGTGCCAGCAGCTTTCGCCGACAGCGAGAAGACACTGAAGCTTTCTTT
v_call: TRBV7-2; j_call: TRBJ1-2; clone_size: few; d_call: TRBD1; cdr3_aa: CASSLNFDRVNGYTF; cdr3_nt: TGTGCCAGCAGCTTGAATTTCGACAGGGTAAATGGCTACACCTTC
v_call: TRBV19; j_call: TRBJ1-5; clone_size: NA; d_call: NA; cdr3_aa: CASSLQGFQPQHF; cdr3_nt: TGTGCCAGTAGCTTACAGGGTTTTCAGCCCCAGCATTTT
v_call: TRBV29-1; j_call: TRBJ2-1; clone_size: NA; d_call: NA; cdr3_aa: CSVAHNEQFF; cdr3_nt: TGCAGCGTTGCACACAATGAGCAGTTCTTC
v_call: TRBV15; j_call: TRBJ2-6; clone_size: NA; d_call: TRBD1; cdr3_aa: CATSRGTGRNSGANVLTF; cdr3_nt: TGTGCCACCAGCAGAGGGACAGGGCGAAACTCTGGGGCCAACGTCCTGACTTTC
v_call: TRBV19; j_call: TRBJ2-5; clone_size: NA; d_call: NA; cdr3_aa: CASSILGGGGETQYF; cdr3_nt: TGTGCCAGTAGTATCCTTGGAGGGGGAGGCGAGACCCAGTACTTC
v_call: TRBV28; j_call: TRBJ2-1; clone_size: few; d_call: TRBD2; cdr3_aa: CATATLNSGKEFF; cdr3_nt: TGTGCCACCGCGACTCTAAATAGCGGGAAGGAGTTCTTC
v_call: TRBV28; j_call: TRBJ2-7; clone_size: NA; d_call: TRBD2; cdr3_aa: CASRPTSGRTSAYEQYF; cdr3_nt: TGTGCCAGCAGACCCACTAGCGGGAGGACCTCCGCCTACGAGCAGTACTTC
v_call: TRBV7-2; j_call: TRBJ1-4; clone_size: few; d_call: NA; cdr3_aa: CASSLPAQGEKLFF; cdr3_nt: TGTGCCAGCAGCCTTCCGGCGCAGGGCGAAAAACTGTTTTTT
v_call: TRBV5-1; j_call: TRBJ1-2; clone_size: once; d_call: TRBD1; cdr3_aa: CASSLYRSQGLYTF; cdr3_nt: TGCGCCAGCAGCTTGTATCGGTCACAGGGGCTCTACACCTTC
v_call: TRBV7-9; j_call: TRBJ1-2; clone_size: NA; d_call: NA; cdr3_aa: CASSLSDPPDYGYTF; cdr3_nt: TGTGCCAGCAGCTTAAGTGACCCGCCGGACTATGGCTACACCTTC
v_call: TRBV7-9; j_call: TRBJ2-7; clone_size: NA; d_call: NA; cdr3_aa: CATLTPGTTLEQYF; cdr3_nt: TGTGCCACTCTAACCCCGGGGACGACCCTCGAGCAGTACTTC
v_call: TRBV11-3; j_call: TRBJ2-1; clone_size: many; d_call: TRBD2; cdr3_aa: CASSREREPYNEQFF; cdr3_nt: TGTGCCAGCAGCCGTGAGCGGGAGCCCTACAATGAGCAGTTCTTC
v_call: TRBV30; j_call: TRBJ2-7; clone_size: NA; d_call: NA; cdr3_aa: CAWSILAVPYEQYF; cdr3_nt: TGTGCCTGGAGTATCTTAGCGGTACCCTACGAGCAGTACTTC
v_call: TRBV6-5; j_call: TRBJ2-3; clone_size: few; d_call: NA; cdr3_aa: CASSPGLTDTQYF; cdr3_nt: TGTGCCAGCAGCCCGGGACTCACAGATACGCAGTATTTT
v_call: TRBV19; j_call: TRBJ2-1; clone_size: NA; d_call: TRBD2; cdr3_aa: CASSIAGLVGEQFF; cdr3_nt: TGTGCCAGTAGTATAGCAGGACTAGTTGGTGAGCAGTTCTTC
v_call: TRBV7-6; j_call: TRBJ2-1; clone_size: few; d_call: NA; cdr3_aa: CASSLGQGTAAYNEQFF; cdr3_nt: TGTGCCAGCAGCTTAGGCCAGGGGACTGCGGCCTACAATGAGCAGTTCTTC
v_call: TRBV19; j_call: TRBJ2-1; clone_size: NA; d_call: NA; cdr3_aa: CASSLVGGILNEQFF; cdr3_nt: TGTGCCAGTAGCCTAGTTGGGGGAATACTCAATGAGCAGTTCTTC
v_call: TRBV29-1; j_call: TRBJ2-2; clone_size: NA; d_call: NA; cdr3_aa: CSARGGGNAGELFF; cdr3_nt: TGCAGCGCCCGCGGAGGGGGGAACGCCGGGGAGCTGTTTTTT
v_call: TRBV20-1; j_call: TRBJ2-1; clone_size: few; d_call: TRBD2; cdr3_aa: CSARTSGVSYNEQFF; cdr3_nt: TGCAGTGCCAGGACTAGCGGGGTCTCCTACAATGAGCAGTTCTTC
v_call: TRBV15; j_call: TRBJ2-3; clone_size: NA; d_call: NA; cdr3_aa: CATSTGVSPSTDTQYF; cdr3_nt: TGTGCCACCAGCACCGGGGTTTCACCTAGCACAGATACGCAGTATTTT
v_call: TRBV12-3/TRBV12-4; j_call: TRBJ2-3; clone_size: few; d_call: NA; cdr3_aa: CASSRYDDTDTQYF; cdr3_nt: TGTGCCAGCAGTCGGTACGATGACACAGATACGCAGTATTTT
v_call: TRBV19; j_call: TRBJ1-3; clone_size: few; d_call: NA; cdr3_aa: CASISRNSGNTIYF; cdr3_nt: TGTGCCAGTATATCCAGGAACTCTGGAAACACCATATATTTT
v_call: TRBV28; j_call: TRBJ2-1; clone_size: NA; d_call: NA; cdr3_aa: CASSLVFQGTYNEQFF; cdr3_nt: TGTGCCAGCAGTTTGGTTTTTCAGGGAACCTACAATGAGCAGTTCTTC
v_call: TRBV30; j_call: TRBJ2-7; clone_size: NA; d_call: NA; cdr3_aa: CAWSRSGYEQYF; cdr3_nt: TGTGCCTGGAGCAGGTCGGGATACGAGCAGTACTTC
v_call: TRBV4-1; j_call: TRBJ2-7; clone_size: NA; d_call: TRBD2; cdr3_aa: CASTSRLAGGSYEQYF; cdr3_nt: TGCGCCAGCACTTCGAGACTAGCGGGAGGCTCCTACGAGCAGTACTTC
v_call: TRBV7-8; j_call: TRBJ2-1; clone_size: few; d_call: NA; cdr3_aa: CASSLVVNGNGQFF; cdr3_nt: TGTGCCAGCAGCTTAGTTGTCAACGGGAACGGGCAGTTCTTC
v_call: TRBV25-1; j_call: TRBJ2-7; clone_size: NA; d_call: TRBD2; cdr3_aa: CASSVAGGYEQYF; cdr3_nt: TGTGCCAGCAGTGTAGCGGGAGGCTACGAGCAGTACTTC
v_call: TRBV6-8; j_call: TRBJ1-5; clone_size: few; d_call: TRBD1; cdr3_aa: CASSPDRGVIQPQHF; cdr3_nt: TGTGCCAGCAGCCCGGACAGGGGAGTAATACAGCCCCAGCATTTT
v_call: TRBV7-4; j_call: TRBJ1-6; clone_size: NA; d_call: NA; cdr3_aa: CASSLWGSVTLHF; cdr3_nt: TGTGCCAGCAGCTTATGGGGGTCTGTAACCCTCCACTTT
v_call: TRBV4-3; j_call: TRBJ2-1; clone_size: many; d_call: NA; cdr3_aa: CASSQGDRDSSYNEQFF; cdr3_nt: TGCGCCAGCAGCCAAGGTGACCGGGACTCTTCCTACAATGAGCAGTTCTTC
v_call: TRBV28; j_call: TRBJ2-7; clone_size: NA; d_call: TRBD2; cdr3_aa: CASSLETGLAVYEQYF; cdr3_nt: TGTGCCAGCAGTTTGGAGACAGGACTAGCGGTCTACGAGCAGTACTTC
v_call: TRBV5-6; j_call: TRBJ2-1; clone_size: few; d_call: NA; cdr3_aa: CASSQSGEQFF; cdr3_nt: TGTGCCAGCAGCCAATCGGGTGAGCAGTTCTTC
v_call: TRBV7-8; j_call: TRBJ2-2; clone_size: NA; d_call: NA; cdr3_aa: CASSLDRAHTGELFF; cdr3_nt: TGTGCCAGCAGCCTGGACCGGGCCCACACCGGGGAGCTGTTTTTT
v_call: TRBV28; j_call: TRBJ1-4; clone_size: once; d_call: TRBD1; cdr3_aa: CASRPTGQGNEKLFF; cdr3_nt: TGTGCCAGCAGGCCTACCGGACAGGGTAATGAAAAACTGTTTTTT
v_call: TRBV29-1; j_call: TRBJ2-4; clone_size: NA; d_call: NA; cdr3_aa: CSAGTLAKNIQYF; cdr3_nt: TGCAGCGCCGGGACTCTAGCCAAAAACATTCAGTACTTC